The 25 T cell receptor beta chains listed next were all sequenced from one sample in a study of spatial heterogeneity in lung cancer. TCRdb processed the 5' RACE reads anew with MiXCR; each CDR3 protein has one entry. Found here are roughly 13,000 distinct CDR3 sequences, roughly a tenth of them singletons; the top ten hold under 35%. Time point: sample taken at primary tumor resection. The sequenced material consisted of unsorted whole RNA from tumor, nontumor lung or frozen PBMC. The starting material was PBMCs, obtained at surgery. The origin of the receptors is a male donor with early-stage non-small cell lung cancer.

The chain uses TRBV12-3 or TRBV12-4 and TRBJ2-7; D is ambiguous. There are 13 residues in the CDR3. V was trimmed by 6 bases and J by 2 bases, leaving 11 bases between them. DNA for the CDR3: TGTGCCAGCAGCCTGACAACTACCTACGAGCAGTACTTC. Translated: CASSLTTTYEQYF.

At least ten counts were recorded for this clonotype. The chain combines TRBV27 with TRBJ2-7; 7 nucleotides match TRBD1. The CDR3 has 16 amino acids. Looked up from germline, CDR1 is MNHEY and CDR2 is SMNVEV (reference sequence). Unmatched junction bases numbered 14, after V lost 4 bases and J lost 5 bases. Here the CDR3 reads CASSSYTPDRAHEQYF. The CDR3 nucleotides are TGTGCCAGCAGTTCTTATACCCCCGACAGGGCTCACGAGCAGTACTTC.

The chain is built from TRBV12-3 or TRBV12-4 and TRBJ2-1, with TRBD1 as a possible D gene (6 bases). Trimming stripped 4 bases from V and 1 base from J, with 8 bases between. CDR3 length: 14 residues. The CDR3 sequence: CASSSQGSYNEQFF. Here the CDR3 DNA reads TGTGCCAGCAGTTCCCAGGGGTCCTACAATGAGCAGTTCTTC.

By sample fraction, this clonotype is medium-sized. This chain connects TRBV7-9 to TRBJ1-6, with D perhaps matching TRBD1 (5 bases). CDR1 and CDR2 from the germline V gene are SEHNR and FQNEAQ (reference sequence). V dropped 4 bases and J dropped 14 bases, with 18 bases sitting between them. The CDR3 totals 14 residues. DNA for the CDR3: TGTGCCAGCAGCTCGGACGGGGGAAATTTGGCCCTCCACTTT. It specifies CASSSDGGNLALHF.

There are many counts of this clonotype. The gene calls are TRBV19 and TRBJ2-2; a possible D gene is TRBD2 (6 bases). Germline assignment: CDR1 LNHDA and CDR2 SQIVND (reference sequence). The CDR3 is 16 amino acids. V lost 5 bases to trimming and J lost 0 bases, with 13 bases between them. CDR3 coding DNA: TGTGCCAGTAGTCCCCGGACTACAGCGAACACCGGGGAGCTGTTTTTT. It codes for CASSPRTTANTGELFF.

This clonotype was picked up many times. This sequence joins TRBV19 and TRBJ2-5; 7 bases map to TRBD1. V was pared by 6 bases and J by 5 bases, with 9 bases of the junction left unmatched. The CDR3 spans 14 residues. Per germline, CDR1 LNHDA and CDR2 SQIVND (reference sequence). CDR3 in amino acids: CASRSPATGETQYF. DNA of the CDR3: TGTGCCAGTAGATCTCCCGCGACAGGGGAGACCCAGTACTTC.

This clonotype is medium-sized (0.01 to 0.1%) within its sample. This CDR3 is CASQGGFGELFF. The CDR3 DNA follows: TGTGCCAGCCAGGGCGGCTTCGGGGAGCTGTTTTTT. The chain has TRBV6-2 or TRBV6-3 and TRBJ2-2, with D tentatively TRBD1 (5 bases). Trimming left V 8 bases short and J 7 bases short, with 11 bases between. This CDR3 region has 12 residues. Germline V gene sequence: CDR1 MNHEY, CDR2 SVGEGT.

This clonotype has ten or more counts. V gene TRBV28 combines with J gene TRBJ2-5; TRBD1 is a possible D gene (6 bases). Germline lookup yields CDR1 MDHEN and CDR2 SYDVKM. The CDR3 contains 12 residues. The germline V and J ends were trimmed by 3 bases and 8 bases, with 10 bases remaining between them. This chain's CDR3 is CASSLRGSTQYF. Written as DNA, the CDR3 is TGTGCCAGCAGTTTGAGGGGGAGTACCCAGTACTTC. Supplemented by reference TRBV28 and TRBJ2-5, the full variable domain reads DVKVTQSSRYLVKRTGEKVFLECVQDMDHENMFWYRQDPGLGLRLIYFSYDVKMKEKGDIPEGYSVSREKKERFSLILESASTNQTSMYLCASSLRGSTQYFGPGTRLLVL.

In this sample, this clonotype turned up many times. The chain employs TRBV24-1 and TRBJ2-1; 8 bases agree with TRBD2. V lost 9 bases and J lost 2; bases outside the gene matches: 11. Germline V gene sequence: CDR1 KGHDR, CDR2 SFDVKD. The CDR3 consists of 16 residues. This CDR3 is CATETTSGTPYNEQFF. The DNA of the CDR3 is TGTGCCACCGAAACAACTAGCGGAACCCCCTACAATGAGCAGTTCTTC.

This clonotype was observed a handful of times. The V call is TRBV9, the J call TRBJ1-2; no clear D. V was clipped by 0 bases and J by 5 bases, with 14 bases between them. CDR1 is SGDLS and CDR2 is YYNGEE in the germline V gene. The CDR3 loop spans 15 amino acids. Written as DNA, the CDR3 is TGTGCCAGCAGCGTAGAGGCAGACTCTTCATATGGCTACACCTTC. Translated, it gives CASSVEADSSYGYTF.

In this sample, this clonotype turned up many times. This CDR3 is CASDRRHSSGNTIYF. The CDR3 bases are TGTGCCAGCGATCGACGACACTCTTCTGGAAACACCATATATTTT. The V gene is TRBV12-3 or TRBV12-4, the J gene TRBJ1-3; D is unclear. The CDR3 covers 15 residues. V shed 8 bases and J shed 1 base, with 15 bases lying between them.

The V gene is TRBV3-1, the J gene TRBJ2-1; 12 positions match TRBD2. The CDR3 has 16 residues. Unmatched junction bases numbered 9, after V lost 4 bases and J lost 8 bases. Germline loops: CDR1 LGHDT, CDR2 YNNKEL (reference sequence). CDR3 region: CASSPPGLAGFDEQFF. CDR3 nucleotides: TGTGCCAGCAGCCCACCCGGACTAGCGGGGTTTGATGAGCAGTTCTTC.

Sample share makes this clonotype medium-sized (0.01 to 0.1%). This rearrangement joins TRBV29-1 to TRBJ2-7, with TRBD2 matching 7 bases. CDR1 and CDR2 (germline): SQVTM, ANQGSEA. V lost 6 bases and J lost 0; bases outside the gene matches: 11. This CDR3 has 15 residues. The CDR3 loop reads CSVDTSGGSSYEQYF. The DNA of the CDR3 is TGCAGCGTAGATACTAGTGGCGGGAGCTCCTACGAGCAGTACTTC.

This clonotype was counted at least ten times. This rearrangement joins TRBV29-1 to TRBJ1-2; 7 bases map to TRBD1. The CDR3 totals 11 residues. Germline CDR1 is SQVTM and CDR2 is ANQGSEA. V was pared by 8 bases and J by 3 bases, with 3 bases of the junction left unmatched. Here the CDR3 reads CSFGQDYGYTF. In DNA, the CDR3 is TGCAGCTTCGGACAGGACTATGGCTACACCTTC.

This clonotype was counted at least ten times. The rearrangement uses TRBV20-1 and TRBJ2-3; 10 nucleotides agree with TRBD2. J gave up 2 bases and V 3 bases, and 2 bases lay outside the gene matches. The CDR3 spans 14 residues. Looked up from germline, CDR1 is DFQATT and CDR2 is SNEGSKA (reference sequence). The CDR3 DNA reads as TGCAGTGCTAGCAGCGGGAGGGCCACAGATACGCAGTATTTT. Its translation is CSASSGRATDTQYF.

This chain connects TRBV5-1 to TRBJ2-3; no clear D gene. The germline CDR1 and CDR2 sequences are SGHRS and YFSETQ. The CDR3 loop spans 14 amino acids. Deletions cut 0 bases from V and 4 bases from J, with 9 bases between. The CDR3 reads CASSLALPPDTQYF. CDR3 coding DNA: TGCGCCAGCAGCTTGGCCCTCCCCCCAGATACGCAGTATTTT. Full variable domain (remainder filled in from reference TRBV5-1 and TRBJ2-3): KAGVTQTPRYLIKTRGQQVTLSCSPISGHRSVSWYQQTPGQGLQFLFEYFSETQRNKGNFPGRFSGRQFSNSRSEMNVSTLELGDSALYLCASSLALPPDTQYFGPGTRLTVL.

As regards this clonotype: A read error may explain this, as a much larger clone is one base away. CDR3 protein: CASRESARNIQYF. DNA of the CDR3: TGTGCCAGCAGGGAGTCAGCCAGAAACATTCAGTACTTC. V and J are TRBV6-5 and TRBJ2-4, with unresolved D. The CDR3 covers 13 residues. Germline values: CDR1 MNHEY, CDR2 SVGAGI.

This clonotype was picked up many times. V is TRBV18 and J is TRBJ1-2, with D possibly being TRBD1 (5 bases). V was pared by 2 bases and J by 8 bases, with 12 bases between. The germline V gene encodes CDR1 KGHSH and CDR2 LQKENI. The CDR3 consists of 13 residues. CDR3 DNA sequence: TGTGCCAGCTCACCAGGAGGGGAAATGGGCTACACCTTC. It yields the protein CASSPGGEMGYTF.

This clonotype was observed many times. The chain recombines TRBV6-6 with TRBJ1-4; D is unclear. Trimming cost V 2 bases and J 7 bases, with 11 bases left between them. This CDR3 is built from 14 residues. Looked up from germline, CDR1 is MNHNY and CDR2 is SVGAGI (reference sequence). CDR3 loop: CASSYRAGVEKLFF. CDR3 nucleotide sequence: TGTGCCAGCAGTTACCGGGCTGGGGTTGAAAAACTGTTTTTT.

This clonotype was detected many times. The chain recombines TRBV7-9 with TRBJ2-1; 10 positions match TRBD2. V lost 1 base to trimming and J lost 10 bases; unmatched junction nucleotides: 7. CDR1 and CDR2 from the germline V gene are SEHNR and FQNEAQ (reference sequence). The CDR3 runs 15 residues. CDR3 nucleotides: TGTGCCAGCAGCTTAGGGACTAGCGGCTCTATCGAGCAGTTCTTC. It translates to CASSLGTSGSIEQFF. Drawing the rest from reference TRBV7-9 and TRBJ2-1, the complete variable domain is DTGVSQNPRHKITKRGQNVTFRCDPISEHNRLYWYRQTLGQGPEFLTYFQNEAQLEKSRLLSDRFSAERPKGSFSTLEIQRTEQGDSAMYLCASSLGTSGSIEQFFGPGTRLTVL.

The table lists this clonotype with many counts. DNA of the CDR3: TGTGCCAGCAGCCCCTTATCAGGTGTCCCCTACAATGAGCAGTTCTTC. It translates to CASSPLSGVPYNEQFF. The rearrangement joins TRBV3-1 to TRBJ2-1; D gene unclear. The CDR3 runs 16 residues. Trimming left V 4 bases short and J 2 bases short, with 15 bases between. Germline CDR1 LGHDT, CDR2 YNNKEL (reference sequence).

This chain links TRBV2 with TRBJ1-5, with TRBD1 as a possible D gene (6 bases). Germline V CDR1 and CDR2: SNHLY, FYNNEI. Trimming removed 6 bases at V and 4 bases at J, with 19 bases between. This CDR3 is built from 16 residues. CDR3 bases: TGTGCCAGCAGCGAAACGCCCGGGACACAGAATCAGCCCCAGCATTTT. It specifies CASSETPGTQNQPQHF.

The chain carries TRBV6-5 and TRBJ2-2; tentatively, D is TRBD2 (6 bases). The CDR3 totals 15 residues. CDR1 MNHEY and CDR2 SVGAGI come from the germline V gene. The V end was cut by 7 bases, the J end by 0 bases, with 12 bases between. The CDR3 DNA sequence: TGTGCCAGCACCAGCGGGCTCGCGAACACCGGGGAGCTGTTTTTT. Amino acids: CASTSGLANTGELFF.

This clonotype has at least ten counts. In DNA, the CDR3 is TGCAGTGCTAGAGCCAGCGGGAAGGGCACCGGGGAGCTGTTTTTT. It is translated as CSARASGKGTGELFF. V gene TRBV20-1 combines with J gene TRBJ2-2, with 7 bases that match TRBD2. CDR1 is DFQATT and CDR2 is SNEGSKA in the germline V gene (reference sequence). The trim removed 1 base at V and 4 bases at J, leaving 6 bases unmatched. The CDR3 is 15 residues long.

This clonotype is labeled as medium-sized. The CDR3 coding sequence is TGCAGTGCCTCGGGAGATGGCTCCTACAATGAGCAGTTCTTC. This gives the protein CSASGDGSYNEQFF. The gene calls are TRBV20-1 and TRBJ2-1; perhaps TRBD2 as D (6 bases). The length of the CDR3 is 14 residues. The germline gives CDR1 DFQATT, CDR2 SNEGSKA (reference sequence). Between the trimmed V and J ends, which lost 6 bases and 0 bases, there was a span of 12 bases.